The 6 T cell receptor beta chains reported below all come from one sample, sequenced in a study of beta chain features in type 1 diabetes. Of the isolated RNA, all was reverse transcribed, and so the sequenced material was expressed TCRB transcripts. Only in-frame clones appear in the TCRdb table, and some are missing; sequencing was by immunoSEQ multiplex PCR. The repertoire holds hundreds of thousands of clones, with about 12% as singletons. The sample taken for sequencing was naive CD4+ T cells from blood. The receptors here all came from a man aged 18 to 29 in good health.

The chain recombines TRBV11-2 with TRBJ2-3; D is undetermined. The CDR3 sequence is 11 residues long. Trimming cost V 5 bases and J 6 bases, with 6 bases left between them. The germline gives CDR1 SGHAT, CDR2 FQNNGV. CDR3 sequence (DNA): TGTGCCAGCAGCCCCTACGATACGCAGTATTTT. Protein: CASSPYDTQYF.

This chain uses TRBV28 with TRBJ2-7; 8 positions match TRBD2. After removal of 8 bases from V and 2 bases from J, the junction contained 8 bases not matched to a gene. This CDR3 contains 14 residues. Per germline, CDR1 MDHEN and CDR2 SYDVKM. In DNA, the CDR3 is TGTGCCAGCGGCGCCGGGACTAGTGCCTACGAGCAGTACTTC. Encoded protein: CASGAGTSAYEQYF.

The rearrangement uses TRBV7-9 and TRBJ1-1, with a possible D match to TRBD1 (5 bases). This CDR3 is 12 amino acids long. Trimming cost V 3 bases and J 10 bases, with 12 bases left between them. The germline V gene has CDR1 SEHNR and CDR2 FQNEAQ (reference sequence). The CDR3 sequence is CASSFGDLAAFF. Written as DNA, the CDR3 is TGTGCCAGCAGCTTTGGGGACTTAGCAGCTTTCTTT.

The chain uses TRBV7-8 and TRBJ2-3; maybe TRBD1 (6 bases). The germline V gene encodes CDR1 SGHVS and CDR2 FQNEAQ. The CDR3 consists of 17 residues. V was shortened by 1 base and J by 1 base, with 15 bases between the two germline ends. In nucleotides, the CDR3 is TGTGCCAGCAGCTTAGAGCCCACAGGGATGGGCACAGATACGCAGTATTTT. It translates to CASSLEPTGMGTDTQYF. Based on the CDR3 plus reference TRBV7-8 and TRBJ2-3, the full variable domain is GAGVSQSPRYKVAKRGQDVALRCDPISGHVSLFWYQQALGQGPEFLTYFQNEAQLDKSGLPSDRFFAERPEGSVSTLKIQRTQQEDSAVYLCASSLEPTGMGTDTQYFGPGTRLTVL.

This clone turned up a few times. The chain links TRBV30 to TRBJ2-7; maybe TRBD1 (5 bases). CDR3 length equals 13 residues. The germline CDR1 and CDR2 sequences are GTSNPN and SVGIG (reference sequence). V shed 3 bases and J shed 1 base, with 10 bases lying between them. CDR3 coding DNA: TGTGCCTGGAGGAAACCAGGGTCCTACGAGCAGTACTTC. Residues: CAWRKPGSYEQYF.

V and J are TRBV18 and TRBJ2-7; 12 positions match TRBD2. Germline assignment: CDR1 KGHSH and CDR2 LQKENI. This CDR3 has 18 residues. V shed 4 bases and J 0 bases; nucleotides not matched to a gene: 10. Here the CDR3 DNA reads TGTGCCAGCTCACAACAAGGGACTAGCGGGCGGGTCTCCTACGAGCAGTACTTC. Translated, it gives CASSQQGTSGRVSYEQYF. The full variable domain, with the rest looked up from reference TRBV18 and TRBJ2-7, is NAGVMQNPRHLVRRRGQEARLRCSPMKGHSHVYWYRQLPEEGLKFMVYLQKENIIDESGMPKERFSAEFPKEGPSILRIQQVVRGDSAAYFCASSQQGTSGRVSYEQYFGPGTRLTVT.